This TCR beta chain derives from a study of cytomegalovirus exposure and HLA in healthy donors. Study at large: From donors who were HLA-typed, an early data release held approximately 80 million unique TCRs.

Amplification used 60 Vbeta primers and 13 Jbeta primers. Clones were read by immunoSEQ multiplex PCR, and TCRdb kept only the in-frame ones, dropping some. The sample yields about 110,000 clones, of which the top ten take up about 4%. The sequencing input was PBMCs. The receptor was isolated from a man aged 25 to 45 in good health and CMV-seronegative.

The DNA of the CDR3 is TGTGCCAGCAGGGGGGGAGGGGCGGTTCACGTTAGCACCCAGTACTTC. This sequence encodes CASRGGGAVHVSTQYF. The V call is TRBV11-2, the J call TRBJ2-5; 7 bases align to TRBD2. V dropped 6 bases and J dropped 8; count of bases not matched to a gene: 18. The CDR3 has 16 residues. CDR1 SGHAT and CDR2 FQNNGV come from the germline V gene.